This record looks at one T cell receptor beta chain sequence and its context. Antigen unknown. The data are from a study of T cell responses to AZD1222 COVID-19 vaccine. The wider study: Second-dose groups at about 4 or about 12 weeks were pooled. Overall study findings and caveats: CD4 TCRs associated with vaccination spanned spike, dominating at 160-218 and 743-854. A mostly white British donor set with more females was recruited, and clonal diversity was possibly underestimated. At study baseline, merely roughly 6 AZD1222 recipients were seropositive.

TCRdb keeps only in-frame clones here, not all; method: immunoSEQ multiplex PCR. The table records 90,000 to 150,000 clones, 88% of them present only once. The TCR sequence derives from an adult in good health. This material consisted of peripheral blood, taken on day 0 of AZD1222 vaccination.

Here the CDR3 reads CASSYVGQGLGYGYTF. The CDR3 DNA reads as TGTGCCAGCAGTTACGTTGGACAGGGGTTAGGCTATGGCTACACCTTC. The chain employs TRBV6-6 and TRBJ1-2; 9 nucleotides line up with TRBD1. V dropped 2 bases and J dropped 4; count of bases not matched to a gene: 8. Looked up from germline, CDR1 is MNHNY and CDR2 is SVGAGI (reference sequence). The CDR3 runs 16 residues.